The 30 T cell receptor beta chains reported below all come from one sample, sequenced in a study of T cells in localized non-small cell lung cancer. Using immunoSEQ multiplex PCR, the repertoire was profiled, and TCRdb retains in-frame clones only, with some absent. The sample lists fewer than 2,000 clones, over 30% occurring once. The sequenced sample was lung tumor tissue, obtained before any cancer treatment. Every receptor here comes from a female donor of 60 years or more with stage I lung adenocarcinoma.

V is TRBV6-8 and J is TRBJ1-1; weak D call: TRBD1 (5 bases). Germline V gives CDR1 MNHGY, CDR2 SAAAGT. The CDR3 covers 13 residues. Deletions cut 5 bases from V and 5 bases from J, with 12 bases between. The CDR3 spells CASSVGGRTEAFF. CDR3 DNA: TGTGCCAGCAGTGTTGGGGGTAGGACTGAAGCTTTCTTT.

The chain carries TRBV19 and TRBJ1-2; no firm D call. V lost 3 bases and J 8 bases, leaving 13 bases between the germline ends. The CDR3 extends over 13 amino acids. Germline CDR1 and CDR2: LNHDA and SQIVND (reference sequence). The CDR3 is CASSIPAGGGYTF. DNA for the CDR3: TGTGCCAGTAGTATCCCCGCAGGCGGAGGCTACACCTTC.

This chain links TRBV28 with TRBJ1-2; the D is unclear. In germline, CDR1 is MDHEN, CDR2 SYDVKM. Trimming removed 5 bases at V and 5 bases at J, with 18 bases between. The CDR3 consists of 15 residues. The CDR3 reads CASSKVAPELYGYTF. DNA of the CDR3: TGTGCCAGCAGTAAGGTCGCCCCAGAGCTTTATGGCTACACCTTC.

This clone showed up just a few times. V and J are TRBV6-8 and TRBJ1-2; 8 nucleotides align to TRBD1. This CDR3 is 13 amino acids long. Germline CDR1 reads MNHGY; CDR2 reads SAAAGT. The trim removed 6 bases at V and 2 bases at J, leaving 2 bases unmatched. CDR3 DNA sequence: TGTGCCAGCAGCCAGGGGGCCAACTATGGCTACACCTTC. Protein sequence: CASSQGANYGYTF.

The chain joins TRBV6-8 to TRBJ1-5, with a possible D match to TRBD1 (5 bases). The V gene's germline CDR1 is MNHGY and CDR2 SAAAGT. The V gene lost 5 bases and the J gene lost 0 bases, with 14 bases spanning the gap. The CDR3 totals 16 residues. The CDR3 spells CASSVEGAYSNQPQHF. The DNA for the CDR3 is TGTGCCAGCAGTGTGGAAGGGGCGTATAGCAATCAGCCCCAGCATTTT.

V gene TRBV18 combines with J gene TRBJ2-5; no definite D call. CDR3 size: 15 residues. The V and J ends lost 5 bases and 1 base respectively, with 14 bases between them. Germline CDR1 reads KGHSH; CDR2 reads LQKENI. CDR3 DNA: TGTGCCAGCTCAACGACTTTTCCAGCCCAAGAGACCCAGTACTTC. Protein: CASSTTFPAQETQYF. The full variable domain, with the rest looked up from reference TRBV18 and TRBJ2-5, is NAGVMQNPRHLVRRRGQEARLRCSPMKGHSHVYWYRQLPEEGLKFMVYLQKENIIDESGMPKERFSAEFPKEGPSILRIQQVVRGDSAAYFCASSTTFPAQETQYFGPGTRLLVL.

This clone is labeled medium-sized. The chain has TRBV11-3 and TRBJ2-5; TRBD1 aligns across 9 bases. The V gene's germline CDR1 is SGHNT and CDR2 YENEEA. The trim removed 5 bases at V and 6 bases at J, leaving 7 bases unmatched. This CDR3 has 14 amino acids. The CDR3 sequence is CASSRLGQGQTQYF. The CDR3 nucleotides are TGTGCCAGCAGCCGCCTGGGACAGGGCCAGACCCAGTACTTC.

This chain uses TRBV11-3 with TRBJ2-3, with 9 bases that match TRBD2. The CDR3 consists of 16 residues. The V gene end was trimmed by 6 bases and the J gene end by 2 bases; junction bases not matched to a gene: 9. CDR1 is SGHNT, CDR2 YENEEA, per germline. DNA of the CDR3: TGTGCCAGCAGAACGAAGCGGGGGGACCCCACAGATACGCAGTATTTT. Translated, it gives CASRTKRGDPTDTQYF.

V gene TRBV6-8 combines with J gene TRBJ2-5, with 15 bases fitting TRBD2. In germline, CDR1 is MNHGY, CDR2 SAAAGT. This CDR3 region has 16 residues. The V segment lost 10 bases and the J segment 7 bases; nucleotides outside the gene matches: 13. CDR3 nucleotides: TGTGCCATCAGCGCCCCGGGACTAGCGGGGGGCGGGACCCAGTACTTC. It codes for CAISAPGLAGGGTQYF.

The table lists this clone with a few counts. The CDR3 bases are TGTGCCAGCAAAGAGGACTCTCATACGCAGTATTTT. It codes for CASKEDSHTQYF. J is TRBJ2-3 and V is TRBV6-8, with D maybe TRBD2 (5 bases). Trimming shortened V by 7 bases and J by 7 bases, and 12 bases separated the two germline ends. This CDR3 is built from 12 residues. From germline, CDR1 is MNHGY and CDR2 SAAAGT.

This clone was seen a single time. The CDR3 spells CASSNPWVAGDLSSAKNIQYF. CDR3 coding DNA: TGTGCCAGTAGTAACCCCTGGGTGGCAGGCGACTTGAGTTCGGCCAAAAACATTCAGTACTTC. The gene calls are TRBV19 and TRBJ2-4; D gene unclear. V dropped 4 bases and J dropped 1 base, with 29 bases sitting between them. Germline-derived CDR1 and CDR2 are LNHDA and SQIVND (reference sequence). The CDR3 is 21 residues long.

This clone was picked up one time. The chain couples TRBV29-1 to TRBJ2-7; 7 nucleotides agree with TRBD1. Looked up from germline, CDR1 is SQVTM and CDR2 is ANQGSEA. This CDR3 region has 12 residues. V was pared by 3 bases and J by 5 bases, with 4 bases of the junction left unmatched. The CDR3 DNA follows: TGCAGCGTTGAGAGGGGGCAGGACGAGCAGTACTTC. It encodes CSVERGQDEQYF.

The J gene is TRBJ1-5, the V gene TRBV25-1, with no clear D. Germline CDR1 MGHDK, CDR2 SYGVNS. The CDR3 is made up of 14 amino acids. V lost 4 bases, J lost 2 bases, and 9 bases lay in between. The chain's CDR3 is CASSGSLGNQPQHF. The CDR3, as DNA: TGTGCCAGCAGTGGGAGTCTTGGCAATCAGCCCCAGCATTTT.

This clone is categorized as medium-sized (0.01 to 0.1%). The chain couples TRBV11-3 to TRBJ1-5; TRBD1 might be the D (5 bases). Germline V gives CDR1 SGHNT, CDR2 YENEEA. The CDR3 runs 17 residues. Trimming left V 5 bases short and J 2 bases short, with 19 bases between. CDR3 nucleotides: TGTGCCAGCAGCGGAGAGGGCGGGTTGGGGGGCAATCAGCCCCAGCATTTT. Residues: CASSGEGGLGGNQPQHF.

This clone was seen a few times. The rearrangement uses TRBV11-3 and TRBJ2-7; 8 bases line up with TRBD1. Unmatched junction bases numbered 11, after V lost 5 bases and J lost 5 bases. CDR3 length: 15 residues. Germline V lookup: CDR1 SGHNT, CDR2 YENEEA. The CDR3 DNA follows: TGTGCCAGCAGCCCTAGACCAGGGGGCCGCCACGAGCAGTACTTC. It codes for CASSPRPGGRHEQYF. The whole variable domain, filled in from reference TRBV11-3 and TRBJ2-7, reads EAGVVQSPRYKIIEKKQPVAFWCNPISGHNTLYWYLQNLGQGPELLIRYENEEAVDDSQLPKDRFSAERLKGVDSTLKIQPAELGDSAVYLCASSPRPGGRHEQYFGPGTRLTVT.

The chain couples TRBV19 to TRBJ1-5; D ambiguous. The V gene lost 3 bases and the J gene lost 7 bases, with 10 bases spanning the gap. Germline CDR1 and CDR2: LNHDA and SQIVND (reference sequence). CDR3 length equals 13 residues. CDR3 in DNA: TGTGCCAGTAGTATTGGGTTAGGGCAGCCCCAGCATTTT. Translated: CASSIGLGQPQHF.

The rearrangement uses TRBV18 and TRBJ2-7; 9 positions match TRBD1. The trim removed 6 bases at V and 4 bases at J, leaving 10 bases unmatched. In germline, CDR1 is KGHSH, CDR2 LQKENI. There are 15 residues in the CDR3. CDR3 sequence: CASSAPGQGEYEQYF. CDR3 in DNA: TGTGCCAGCTCCGCCCCGGGACAGGGCGAGTACGAGCAGTACTTC.

This chain joins TRBV23-1 and TRBJ2-3; D call uncertain. TRBV23-1 is an open reading frame, and its role is uncertain. The CDR3 is made up of 16 amino acids. Trimming cost V 7 bases and J 4 bases, with 21 bases left between them. CDR3 protein: CASTPRWEGLPDTQYF. CDR3 DNA sequence: TGCGCCAGCACCCCTCGTTGGGAAGGCCTTCCAGATACGCAGTATTTT.

By sample fraction, this clone is medium-sized. This chain connects TRBV27 to TRBJ1-1; TRBD1 matches 9 bases. This CDR3 spans 23 amino acids. Germline values: CDR1 MNHEY, CDR2 SMNVEV (reference sequence). With 1 base clipped from V and 4 bases from J, the junction kept 28 bases outside the gene matches. The CDR3 loop reads CASSLYPSTGGFATISKGTEAFF. In nucleotides, the CDR3 is TGTGCCAGCAGTTTATACCCATCTACAGGGGGCTTTGCAACGATTAGCAAGGGCACTGAAGCTTTCTTT.

This clone showed up just a few times. At one boundary the junction diverges from the germline segment, which might be a read error. The DNA contains a base that is ambiguous or unread; its residue becomes X. The chain carries TRBV19 and TRBJ2-3, with TRBD2 identical over 7 bases. Germline V gene data show CDR1 as LNHDA and CDR2 as SQIVND (reference sequence). This CDR3 contains 14 residues. The CDR3 nucleotides read TGTGCCAGTAAGCGGGACGCTCTCGCAGATAYGCAGTATTTT. It specifies CASKRDALADXQYF.

J is TRBJ1-3 and V is TRBV18, with TRBD1 matching over 8 bases. The V and J ends lost 2 bases and 4 bases, in that order; junction bases with no gene match: 7. CDR1 and CDR2 from the germline V gene are KGHSH and LQKENI. The CDR3 totals 16 residues. CDR3 in amino acids: CASSPNQGASGNTIYF. CDR3 bases: TGTGCCAGCTCACCAAACCAGGGGGCATCAGGAAACACCATATATTTT.

The chain uses TRBV6-8 and TRBJ2-2; 9 bases are a match to TRBD1. CDR1 MNHGY and CDR2 SAAAGT come from the germline V gene. The CDR3 runs 12 residues. Unmatched junction bases numbered 2, after V lost 6 bases and J lost 9 bases. CDR3 sequence reads: CASRTGGRELFF. CDR3 coding DNA: TGTGCCAGCAGAACAGGGGGCAGGGAGCTGTTTTTT.

This rearrangement joins TRBV29-1 to TRBJ1-4; no clear D gene. V lost 4 bases, J lost 3 bases, and 6 bases lay in between. The germline gives CDR1 SQVTM, CDR2 ANQGSEA. CDR3 length: 12 residues. The DNA of the CDR3 is TGCAGCGTTGGGCTATCTAATGAAAAACTGTTTTTT. Translation gives CSVGLSNEKLFF.

The J gene is TRBJ2-1, the V gene TRBV19, with D hard to call. Germline CDR1 LNHDA, CDR2 SQIVND (reference sequence). V was pared by 5 bases and J by 7 bases, with 6 bases between. The CDR3 spans 11 residues. The CDR3 coding sequence is TGTGCCAGTAGTTCTCGGAATGAGCAGTTCTTC. This codes for CASSSRNEQFF.

This chain uses TRBV19 with TRBJ2-7, with 9 bases aligning to TRBD1. The CDR3 is 15 amino acids. Per germline, CDR1 LNHDA and CDR2 SQIVND (reference sequence). Unmatched junction bases numbered 12, after V lost 5 bases and J lost 7 bases. CDR3 in DNA: TGTGCCAGTAGTTCCCTCCGGGACAGGGAAAGGGAGCAGTACTTC. This translates into CASSSLRDREREQYF.

The V and J genes are TRBV19 and TRBJ1-5, with D possibly TRBD1 on 5 matching bases. Trimming left V 5 bases short and J 4 bases short, with 15 bases between. Germline values: CDR1 LNHDA, CDR2 SQIVND (reference sequence). This CDR3 is 15 amino acids long. CDR3 DNA sequence: TGTGCCAGTAGTCCCGGGGGAGGGATAAATCAGCCCCAGCATTTT. It yields the protein CASSPGGGINQPQHF.

The rearrangement links TRBV9 to TRBJ2-1; the D is unclear. Germline values: CDR1 SGDLS, CDR2 YYNGEE. V lost 5 bases and J lost 4, with 7 bases in between. The CDR3 is 12 residues long. CDR3 nucleotides: TGTGCCAGCAGTGACATATACAATGAGCAGTTCTTC. Translating it yields CASSDIYNEQFF.

The CDR3 DNA is TGTGCCAGCAAACAGGGGGTGGGTGAAGCTTTCTTT. Translation gives CASKQGVGEAFF. The chain carries TRBV12-5 and TRBJ1-1; 8 nucleotides agree with TRBD1. CDR1 is LGHNT and CDR2 is FRNRAP in the germline V gene. The CDR3 loop spans 12 amino acids.

V gene TRBV6-8 combines with J gene TRBJ1-2; TRBD1 is a possible D gene (6 bases). CDR1 is MNHGY, CDR2 SAAAGT, per germline. V was shortened by 2 bases and J by 7 bases, with 8 bases between the two germline ends. The CDR3 length is 12 residues. The CDR3 DNA reads as TGTGCCAGCAGTTACGCGGACAGTGGCTACACCTTC. Its protein product is CASSYADSGYTF.

In regard to this clone: An end of the junction does not agree with germline; a read error may underlie this. The rearrangement uses TRBV9 and TRBJ1-5; the match to TRBD1 covers 10 bases. The CDR3 is made up of 16 amino acids. Germline V CDR1 and CDR2: SGDLS, YYNGEE. For the CDR3, the DNA is TGTGCCAGCAGTGCGGTGACAGGGGGCAGTAATCAGCCTCAGCATTTT. Translated: CASSAVTGGSNQPQHF.